The sequence of this T cell receptor (beta chain) was determined in a study of T cells after yellow fever vaccination. Findings of the study overall: The study re-detected most primary-vaccination clones after the booster (around 96% CD4, roughly 90% CD8). On re-exposure, the response was weaker but peaked faster, at day 5 versus 15.

Concerning this clonotype: Its antigen is not known.

Germline V gene sequence: CDR1 ENHRY, CDR2 SYGVKD. Trimming removed 7 bases from V and 3 bases from J, with 15 bases in between. The CDR3 extends over 14 amino acids. It was through 5'RACE template switching that TCR cDNA was made, with a universal primer site and UMIs added. Using its own MiXCR run on the 5' RACE reads, TCRdb lists one record per CDR3 protein. The sample records about 220,000 distinct CDR3 sequences, around 3.1% being singletons. V is TRBV10-3 and J is TRBJ1-1; tentative D call: TRBD1 (5 bases). The sequence was collected from a young man who received the YFV17D yellow fever vaccine. The specimen comprised CD4+ T cells sorted from PBMCs, sampled 10 days after the yellow fever booster vaccination. CDR3 sequence: CAINHLGTDTEAFF. In DNA form, the CDR3 reads TGTGCCATCAACCATTTGGGGACGGACACTGAAGCTTTCTTT.